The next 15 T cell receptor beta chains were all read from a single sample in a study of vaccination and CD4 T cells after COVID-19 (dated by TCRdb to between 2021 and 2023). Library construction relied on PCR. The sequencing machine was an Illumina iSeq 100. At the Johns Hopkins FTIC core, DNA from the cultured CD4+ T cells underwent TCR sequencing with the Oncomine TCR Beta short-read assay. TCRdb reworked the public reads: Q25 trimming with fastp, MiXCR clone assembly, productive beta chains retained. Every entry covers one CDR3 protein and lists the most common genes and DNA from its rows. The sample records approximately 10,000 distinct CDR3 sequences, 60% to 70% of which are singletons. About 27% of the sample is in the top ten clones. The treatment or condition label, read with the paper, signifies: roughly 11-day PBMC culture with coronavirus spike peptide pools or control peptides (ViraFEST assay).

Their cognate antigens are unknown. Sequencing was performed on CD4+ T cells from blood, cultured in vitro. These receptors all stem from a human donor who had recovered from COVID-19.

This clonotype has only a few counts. The CDR3 loop reads CSAERTGNQPQHF. CDR3 coding DNA: TGCAGTGCTGAGAGGACCGGCAATCAGCCCCAGCATTTT. V gene TRBV20-1 combines with J gene TRBJ1-5, with no clear D. CDR3 length: 13 residues. The germline gives CDR1 DFQATT, CDR2 SNEGSKA (reference sequence). The ends were cut back, 5 bases at V and 2 bases at J, with 10 bases in the middle.

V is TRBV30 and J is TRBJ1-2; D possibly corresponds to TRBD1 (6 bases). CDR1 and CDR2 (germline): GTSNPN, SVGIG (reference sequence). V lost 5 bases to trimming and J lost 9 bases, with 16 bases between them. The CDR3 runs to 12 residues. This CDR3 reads CAWARQEDRYTF. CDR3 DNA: TGTGCCTGGGCTCGACAGGAGGATCGCTACACCTTC.

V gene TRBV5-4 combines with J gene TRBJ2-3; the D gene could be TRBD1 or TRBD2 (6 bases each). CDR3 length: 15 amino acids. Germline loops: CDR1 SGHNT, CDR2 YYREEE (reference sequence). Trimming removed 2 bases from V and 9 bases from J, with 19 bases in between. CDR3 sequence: CASSFGVGGQVTQYF. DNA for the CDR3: TGTGCCAGCAGCTTTGGAGTAGGGGGGCAGGTCACGCAGTATTTT.

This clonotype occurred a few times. The CDR3: CSASPDRGSSYEQYF. As DNA, the CDR3 is TGCAGTGCTAGTCCCGACAGGGGCTCATCCTACGAGCAGTACTTC. The V gene is TRBV20-1, the J gene TRBJ2-7; 8 nucleotides agree with TRBD1. The CDR3 spans 15 residues. V shed 3 bases, J shed 1 base, and the junction held 8 bases outside the gene matches. Germline V gives CDR1 DFQATT, CDR2 SNEGSKA (reference sequence).

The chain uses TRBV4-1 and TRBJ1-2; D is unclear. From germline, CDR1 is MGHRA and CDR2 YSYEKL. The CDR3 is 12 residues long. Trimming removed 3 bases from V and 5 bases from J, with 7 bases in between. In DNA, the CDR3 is TGCGCCAGCAGCCATTCCCGATATGGCTACACCTTC. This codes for CASSHSRYGYTF.

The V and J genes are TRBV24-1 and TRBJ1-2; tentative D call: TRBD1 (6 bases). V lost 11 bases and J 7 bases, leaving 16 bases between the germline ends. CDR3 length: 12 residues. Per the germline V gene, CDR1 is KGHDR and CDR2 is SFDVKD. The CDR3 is CANITGTSGYTF. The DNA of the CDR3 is TGTGCCAATATAACGGGGACATCTGGCTACACCTTC.

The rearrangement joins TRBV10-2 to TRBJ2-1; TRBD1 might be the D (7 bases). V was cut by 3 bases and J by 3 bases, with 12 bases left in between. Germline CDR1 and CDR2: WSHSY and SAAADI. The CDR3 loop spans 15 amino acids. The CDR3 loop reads CASSDGQGGYNEQFF. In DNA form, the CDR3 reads TGCGCCAGCAGTGACGGGCAGGGGGGCTACAATGAGCAGTTCTTC.

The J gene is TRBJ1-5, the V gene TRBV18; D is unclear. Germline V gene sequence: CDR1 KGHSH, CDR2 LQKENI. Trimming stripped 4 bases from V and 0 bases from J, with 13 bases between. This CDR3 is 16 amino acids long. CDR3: CASSLTRTDSNQPQHF. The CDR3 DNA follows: TGTGCCAGCTCACTCACTCGTACGGATAGCAATCAGCCCCAGCATTTT.

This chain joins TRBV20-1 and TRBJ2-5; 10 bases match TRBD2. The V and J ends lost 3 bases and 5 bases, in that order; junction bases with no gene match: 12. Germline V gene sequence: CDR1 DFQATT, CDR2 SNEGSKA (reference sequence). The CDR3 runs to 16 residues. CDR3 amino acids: CSARPQLAGVQETQYF. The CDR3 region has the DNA TGCAGTGCTAGGCCCCAGCTAGCGGGGGTACAGGAGACCCAGTACTTC.

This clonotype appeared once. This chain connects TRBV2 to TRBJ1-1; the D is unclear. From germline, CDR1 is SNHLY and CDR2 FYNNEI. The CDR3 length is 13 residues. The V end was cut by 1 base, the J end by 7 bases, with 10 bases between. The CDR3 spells CASSEGVKNEAFF. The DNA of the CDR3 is TGTGCCAGCAGTGAAGGGGTGAAAAATGAAGCTTTCTTT.

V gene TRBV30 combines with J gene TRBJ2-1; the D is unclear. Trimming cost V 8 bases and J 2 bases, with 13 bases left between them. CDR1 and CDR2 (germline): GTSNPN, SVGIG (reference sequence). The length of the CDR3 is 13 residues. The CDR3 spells CARADAPYNEQFF. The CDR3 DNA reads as TGTGCCAGGGCGGACGCCCCCTACAATGAGCAGTTCTTC. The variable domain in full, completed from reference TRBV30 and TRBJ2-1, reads SQTIHQWPATLVQPVGSPLSLECTVEGTSNPNLYWYRQAAGRGLQLLFYSVGIGQISSEVPQNLSASRPQDRQFILSSKKLLLSDSGFYLCARADAPYNEQFFGPGTRLTVL.

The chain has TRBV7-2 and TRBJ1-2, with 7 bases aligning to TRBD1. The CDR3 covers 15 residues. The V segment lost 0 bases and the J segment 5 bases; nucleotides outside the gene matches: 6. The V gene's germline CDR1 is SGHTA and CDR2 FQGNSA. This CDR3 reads CASSLASTGKYGYTF. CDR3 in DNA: TGTGCCAGCAGCTTAGCCTCGACAGGGAAGTATGGCTACACCTTC.

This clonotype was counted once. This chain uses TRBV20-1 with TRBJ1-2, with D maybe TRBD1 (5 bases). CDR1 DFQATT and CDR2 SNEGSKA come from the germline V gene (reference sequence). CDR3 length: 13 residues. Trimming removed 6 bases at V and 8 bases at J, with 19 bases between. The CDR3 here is CSASGTSFGGYTF. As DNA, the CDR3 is TGCAGTGCAAGTGGGACTTCCTTCGGGGGCTACACCTTC.

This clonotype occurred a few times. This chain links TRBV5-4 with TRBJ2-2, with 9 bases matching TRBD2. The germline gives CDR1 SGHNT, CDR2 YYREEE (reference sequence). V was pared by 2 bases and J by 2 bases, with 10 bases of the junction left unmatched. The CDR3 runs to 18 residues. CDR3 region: CASSLMILAGGNTGELFF. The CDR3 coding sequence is TGTGCCAGCAGCTTAATGATACTAGCGGGCGGAAACACCGGGGAGCTGTTTTTT.

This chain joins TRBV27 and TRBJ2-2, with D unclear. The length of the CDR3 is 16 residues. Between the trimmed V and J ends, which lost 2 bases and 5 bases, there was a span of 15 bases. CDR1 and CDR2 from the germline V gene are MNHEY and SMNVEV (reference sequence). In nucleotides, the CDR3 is TGTGCCAGCAGTTTAGACCTCAGGACGCGGACCGGGGAGCTGTTTTTT. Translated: CASSLDLRTRTGELFF.